Sequencing of this T cell receptor beta chain was carried out in a study of CD8 T cells in Susac syndrome. CD8+ and CD4+ blood T cells underwent TCR beta sequencing. Susac syndrome patients met recently defined diagnostic criteria for definite or probable disease. Worth noting for this clonotype: Its cognate antigen is unknown.

Reverse transcription used about 0.45 to 1 ug RNA and random hexamers. Across 54 Vbeta and 13 Jbeta, immunoSEQ multiplex PCR amplified TCR beta CDR3. TCRdb used MiXCR to reprocess the immunoSEQ multiplex PCR reads, holding one entry per CDR3 protein. The sample yields some 120,000 distinct CDR3 sequences, about 95% seen once. Study outcomes and limitations: CD8+ clonal expansion in Susac was maximal in TEMRA cells and in active patients.

The germline V gene encodes CDR1 DFQATT and CDR2 SNEGSKA (reference sequence). CDR3 size: 15 residues. Trimming took 0 bases from V and 1 from J, leaving 11 bases between them. This receptor was identified in a human donor with Susac syndrome. The rearrangement links TRBV20-1 to TRBJ2-3; maybe TRBD1 (5 bases). The material sequenced was CD8+ T cells from PBMCs. CDR3 in amino acids: CSARDGAEGTDTQYF. The CDR3 DNA reads TGCAGTGCTAGAGATGGGGCGGAAGGCACAGATACGCAGTATTTT.